This T cell receptor beta chain comes out of a study of T-cell reconstitution after alpha-beta-depleted transplantation in children. Study-wide results and caveats: About two months after transplant, alpha-beta T cells reportedly came from several hundred expanded graft clones. Surviving recipient T cells and thymic progenitors produced the high day-60 TCRbeta diversity seen in some patients. A year had passed since transplant, and T-cell counts and diversity by then came mostly from newly produced T cells.

Unique molecular identifiers featured in how the TCRbeta library was prepared. In TCRdb, the PCR reads were re-called with MiXCR into one record per CDR3 protein. The sample has about 400,000 distinct CDR3 sequences; roughly 15% are singletons. V was trimmed by 3 bases and J by 3 bases, leaving 12 bases between them. The CDR3 length is 15 residues. In regard to this clonotype: Its target is unknown.

The receptor comes from a boy under three years old who had a stem cell transplant for Wiskott-Aldrich syndrome, so the T cells may come from the graft donor. The V gene is TRBV12-3 or TRBV12-4, the J gene TRBJ2-4; D may match TRBD1 or TRBD2 (5 bases each). Specimen: PBMCs, mostly from graft donor cells, collected 360 days after TCRalphabeta/CD19-depleted stem cell transplant. This CDR3 reads CASSFWSGGKNIQYF. The CDR3, as DNA: TGTGCCAGCAGTTTTTGGTCTGGGGGCAAAAACATTCAGTACTTC.